This T cell receptor (beta chain) was identified during a study of identical twins. General observations from the study: Beta clonotypes that were abundant in cord blood contained fewer insertions, a pattern absent from memory repertoires.

Only healthy Caucasians were enrolled as donors. The CDR3 covers 17 residues. V lost 5 bases to trimming and J lost 6 bases, with 25 bases between them. The germline CDR1 and CDR2 sequences are MNHEY and SVGAGI. TCRdb reprocessed the 5' RACE reads with MiXCR, giving one entry per CDR3 protein. The sample lists roughly 200,000 distinct CDR3 sequences; more than 6.5% were seen once. In the case of this clonotype: Antigen specificity is unknown.

Another study also made use of these data, one on yellow fever vaccine responses in identical twins. From that paper: After vaccination, twins' T cell response reportedly seemed partly convergent, partly personalized.

Sequencing was performed on memory (CD45RO+) T cells sorted from blood. The genes are TRBV6-5 and TRBJ1-2, with D possibly TRBD1 on 5 matching bases. The clonotype originates from a woman between 18 and 29 years old in good health. This CDR3 is CASSNPQSGRVFDGYTF. The CDR3 DNA reads TGTGCCAGCAGTAACCCCCAAAGCGGCAGGGTCTTCGATGGCTACACCTTC.